This T cell receptor beta chain was sequenced for a study of blood T cell repertoires in COVID-19. Study as a whole: Spain, Italy and the United States supplied samples that represented acute and convalescent COVID-19. T cells, B-cell-depleted T cells, or PBMCs supplied cDNA or gDNA.

V lost 1 base and J lost 3; bases outside the gene matches: 5. The CDR3 has 15 residues. CDR1 is SGHNT and CDR2 is YYREEE in the germline V gene (reference sequence). About this clone itself: In the same sample, other DNA sequences code for this CDR3.

Source study methods: Amplification of reference gene primers was used by the study to estimate nucleated cell counts. The repertoire was sequenced with immunoSEQ multiplex PCR; TCRdb's copy has only in-frame clones and lacks some. V and J calls and clone size are given by that table; D and trimming were obtained from the DNA. The sample records roughly 100,000 clones, roughly nine tenths being singletons. This receptor was obtained from a woman over 75 in a cohort sampled during active COVID-19. This rearrangement joins TRBV5-4 to TRBJ2-7; 9 positions match TRBD2. Sample: peripheral blood. The CDR3 loop reads CASSLRGRGGYEQYF. CDR3 DNA sequence: TGTGCCAGCAGCTTGAGGGGGCGGGGGGGCTACGAGCAGTACTTC.